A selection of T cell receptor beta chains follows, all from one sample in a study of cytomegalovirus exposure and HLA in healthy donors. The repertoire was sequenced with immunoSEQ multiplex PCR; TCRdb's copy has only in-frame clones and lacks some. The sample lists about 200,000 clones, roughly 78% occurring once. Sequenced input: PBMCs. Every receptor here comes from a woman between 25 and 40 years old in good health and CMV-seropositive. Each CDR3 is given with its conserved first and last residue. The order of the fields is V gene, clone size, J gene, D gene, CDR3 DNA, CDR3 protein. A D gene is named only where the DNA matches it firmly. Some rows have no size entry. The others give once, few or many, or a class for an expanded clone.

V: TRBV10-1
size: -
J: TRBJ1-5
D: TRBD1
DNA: TGCGCCAGCAGTGTACCGGGACAGGGGGCTCGGCAGCCCCAGCATTTT
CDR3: CASSVPGQGARQPQHF

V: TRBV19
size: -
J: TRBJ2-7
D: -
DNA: TGTGCCAGTAGTCCCCTCAGGTCTGCGGGGAGCTCCTACGAGCAGTACTTC
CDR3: CASSPLRSAGSSYEQYF

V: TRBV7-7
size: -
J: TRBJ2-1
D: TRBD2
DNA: TGTGCCAGCAGCTTACTAGCGGGGGGGCGAGGTGAGCAGTTCTTC
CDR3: CASSLLAGGRGEQFF

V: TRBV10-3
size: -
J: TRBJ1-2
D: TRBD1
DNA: TGTGCCATCAGTGAGGTCTCCGGGACAGGGACTAGTGGCTACACCTTC
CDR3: CAISEVSGTGTSGYTF

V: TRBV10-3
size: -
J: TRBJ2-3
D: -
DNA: TGTGCCATCAGTGGGGGGGACCGCTCGGTTGCGGATACGCAGTATTTT
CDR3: CAISGGDRSVADTQYF

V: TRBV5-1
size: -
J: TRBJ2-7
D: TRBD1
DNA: TGCGCCAGCAGCCGGTCACAGGGGGCGCGAACCGAGCAGTACTTC
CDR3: CASSRSQGARTEQYF

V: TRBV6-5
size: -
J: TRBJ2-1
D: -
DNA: TGTGCCAGCAGTTACTCTTTGAGTTCCTACAATGAGCAGTTCTTC
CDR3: CASSYSLSSYNEQFF

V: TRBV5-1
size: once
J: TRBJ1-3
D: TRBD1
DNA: TGCGCCAGCAGCTTGGATATGACAGGGCGTGGAAACACCATATATTTT
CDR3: CASSLDMTGRGNTIYF

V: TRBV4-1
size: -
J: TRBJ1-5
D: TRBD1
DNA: TGCGCCAGCAGCCTCCAGGGGGCTGGGCAGCCCCAGCATTTT
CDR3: CASSLQGAGQPQHF

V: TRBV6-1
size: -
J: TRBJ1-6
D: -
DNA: TGTGCCAGCAGGGGCCAGGGGAGCCCGGAAGGCCACTTT
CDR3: CASRGQGSPEGHF

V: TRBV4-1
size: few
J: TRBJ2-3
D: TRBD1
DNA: TGCGCCAGCAGCCAGTCCCGGCTTGGAAGACAGGGACCCACAGATACGCAGTATTTT
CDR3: CASSQSRLGRQGPTDTQYF

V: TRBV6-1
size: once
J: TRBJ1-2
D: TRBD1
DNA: TGTGCCAGCGGACAGGTTTATGGCTACACCTTC
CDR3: CASGQVYGYTF

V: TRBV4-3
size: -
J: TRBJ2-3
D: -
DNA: TGCGCCAGCAGCCAAGATTGGGCTCTTAGGGATACGCAGTATTTT
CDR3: CASSQDWALRDTQYF

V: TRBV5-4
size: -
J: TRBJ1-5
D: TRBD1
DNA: TGTGCCAGCAGCTCAGGGGGTGTTGGTCAGCCCCAGCATTTT
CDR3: CASSSGGVGQPQHF

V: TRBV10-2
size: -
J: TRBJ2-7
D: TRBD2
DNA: TGCGCCAGCAGTGACCTAGCGGGAGCCCTCTACGAGCAGTACTTC
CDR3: CASSDLAGALYEQYF

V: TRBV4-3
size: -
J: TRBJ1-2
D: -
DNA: TGCGCCAGCAGCCAAGATCGCAGGGCCGGCTATGGCTACACCTTC
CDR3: CASSQDRRAGYGYTF

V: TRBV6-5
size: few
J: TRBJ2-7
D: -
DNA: TGTGCCAGCAGAGATAGACAGGACTCCTACGAGCAGTACTTC
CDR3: CASRDRQDSYEQYF

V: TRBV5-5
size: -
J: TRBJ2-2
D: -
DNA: TGTGCCAGCAGCTTTCGGACAATGAACACCGGGGAGCTGTTTTTT
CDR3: CASSFRTMNTGELFF